This T cell receptor (beta chain) originates from a study of blood T cell repertoires in COVID-19. The germline gives CDR1 MGHDK, CDR2 SYGVNS. The CDR3 consists of 16 residues. Trimming cost V 3 bases and J 4 bases, with 18 bases left between them. The data were produced by immunoSEQ multiplex PCR, yet TCRdb's version contains in-frame clones alone and is incomplete. The sample gives about 150,000 clones, about nine tenths of which show up once; around 5% is in the top ten. Source material: peripheral blood. This chain uses TRBV25-1 with TRBJ1-2; D gene ambiguous. The clonotype was recovered from a man in his late teens or twenties with COVID-19, enrolled during active disease. CDR3 in DNA: TGTGCCAGCAGTGAGGTCGGGGTGGGCAGCTTCTATGGCTACACCTTC. Its translation is CASSEVGVGSFYGYTF.